The 28 T cell receptor beta chains presented below share a single source sample, sequenced in a study of immune characterization of retroperitoneal liposarcoma. TCRdb passed the PCR reads through MiXCR, listing each CDR3 protein once. The data show 9,000 to 13,000 distinct CDR3 sequences, 25% to 30% seen once. The specimen was tumor tissue. The source is a male donor with retroperitoneal liposarcoma.

To note about this clonotype: In this CDR3 the conserved last residue, phenylalanine or tryptophan, is missing, so a read error is likely. The rearrangement joins TRBV10-3 to TRBJ1-2, with TRBD1 identical over 8 bases. The V and J ends lost 5 bases and 8 bases, in that order; junction bases with no gene match: 13. Germline values: CDR1 ENHRY, CDR2 SYGVKD. The CDR3 has 15 residues. The CDR3 DNA sequence: TGTGCCATCAGTACCCCGGGACAGGATTTGAGCGGCTACACCTTA. Translating gives CAISTPGQDLSGYTL.

J is TRBJ2-5 and V is TRBV27; possible D gene TRBD2, 7 bases. Per the germline V gene, CDR1 is MNHEY and CDR2 is SMNVEV (reference sequence). The CDR3 runs 15 residues. The V gene lost 4 bases and the J gene lost 4 bases, with 16 bases spanning the gap. The CDR3 spells CASSWGGGLRETQYF. CDR3 bases: TGTGCCAGCAGTTGGGGGGGGGGGCTCAGAGAGACCCAGTACTTC.

The chain has TRBV6-1 and TRBJ2-3; possibly TRBD1 for D (6 bases). V was shortened by 2 bases and J by 4 bases, with 10 bases between the two germline ends. Germline CDR1 is MNHNS and CDR2 is SASEGT. The CDR3 length is 14 residues. CDR3 in amino acids: CASSESAGADTQYF. CDR3 coding DNA: TGTGCCAGCAGTGAATCTGCAGGGGCAGATACGCAGTATTTT.

This clonotype was seen at least ten times. J is TRBJ2-1 and V is TRBV6-1; D perhaps matches TRBD1 (5 bases). Germline V gene lookup returns CDR1 MNHNS and CDR2 SASEGT. The germline V and J ends were trimmed by 5 bases and 10 bases, with 18 bases remaining between them. There are 14 residues in the CDR3. The CDR3 is CASSSPQGGYEQFF. For the CDR3, the DNA is TGTGCCAGCAGTTCCCCCCAGGGTGGCTACGAGCAGTTCTTC.

About this clonotype itself: One junction end does not reproduce the germline sequence, and a read error may be involved. This chain joins TRBV6-1 and TRBJ2-5, with TRBD1 matching 7 bases. The assigned J gene may be wrong: the sequence end matches TRBJ2-3 better. Germline loops: CDR1 MNHNS, CDR2 SASEGT. The CDR3 runs 12 residues. The CDR3 sequence: CVSSERGTEQYF. CDR3 bases: TGTGTCAGCAGTGAAAGGGGGACAGAGCAGTATTTT.

This clonotype has only a few counts. The chain joins TRBV6-1 to TRBJ2-3, with unresolved D. The V gene's germline CDR1 is MNHNS and CDR2 SASEGT. V was shortened by 4 bases and J by 11 bases, with 13 bases between the two germline ends. The CDR3 contains 12 residues. Written as DNA, the CDR3 is TGTGCCAGCAGTGTTTACAGCTACGAGCAGTATTTT. Protein: CASSVYSYEQYF.

The V call is TRBV6-8, the J call TRBJ2-3; 11 bases map to TRBD2. The DNA end is a closer match to TRBJ2-1, so the J assignment may be wrong. Germline V gene sequence: CDR1 MNHGY, CDR2 SAAAGT. This CDR3 contains 14 residues. DNA for the CDR3: TGTGCCAGCAGGAGGGGACTAGCGGATTACGAGCAGTTCTTC. As protein: CASRRGLADYEQFF.

Sample share makes this clonotype medium-sized (0.01 to 0.1%). This chain uses TRBV7-2 with TRBJ2-3; 11 nucleotides match TRBD2. CDR1 and CDR2 (germline): SGHTA, FQGNSA. Trimming cost V 5 bases and J 5 bases; bases outside gene matches: 3. The CDR3 spans 14 residues. The CDR3 DNA follows: TGTGCCAGCAGCCTTGGACTAGCGGGAGATACGCAGTATTTT. It encodes CASSLGLAGDTQYF.

V is TRBV6-9 and J is TRBJ2-1; TRBD2 agrees at 9 bases. Germline CDR1 and CDR2: MNHGY and SVAAGI. V was pared by 6 bases and J by 13 bases, with 16 bases of the junction left unmatched. The CDR3 extends over 15 amino acids. CDR3 sequence: CASRGLAGPQETQFF. The CDR3 DNA reads as TGTGCCAGCAGGGGGCTAGCGGGGCCCCAAGAGACCCAGTTCTTC.

The chain recombines TRBV6-5 with TRBJ2-4; no clear D. Germline CDR1 MNHEY, CDR2 SVGAGI. This CDR3 is 15 amino acids long. Trimming took off 0 bases at V and 9 bases at J, with 15 bases between the two ends. The CDR3 loop is CASSYSSTISAIQYF. The CDR3, as DNA: TGTGCCAGCAGTTACTCCTCGACAATCTCCGCCATTCAGTACTTC.

This clonotype is deemed medium-sized (0.01 to 0.1%). The chain recombines TRBV11-3 with TRBJ2-7, with 7 nucleotides matching TRBD2. V shed 5 bases, J shed 0 bases, and the junction held 16 bases outside the gene matches. Germline-derived CDR1 and CDR2 are SGHNT and YENEEA. The CDR3 totals 18 residues. This chain's CDR3 is CASSPGAGEGTFSYEQYF. The CDR3 DNA is TGTGCCAGCAGCCCCGGGGCGGGAGAAGGGACCTTCTCCTACGAGCAGTACTTC.

By sample share, this clonotype is large (0.1 to 1%). This chain uses TRBV27 with TRBJ2-6, with D perhaps matching TRBD1 or TRBD2 (5 bases each). Germline CDR1 reads MNHEY; CDR2 reads SMNVEV (reference sequence). Trimming took off 3 bases at V and 3 bases at J, with 9 bases between the two ends. The CDR3 totals 15 residues. CDR3 sequence: CASSFLGVGANVLTF. CDR3 nucleotide sequence: TGTGCCAGCAGTTTTCTGGGGGTTGGGGCCAACGTCCTGACTTTC.

This rearrangement joins TRBV6-6 to TRBJ2-3; D perhaps matches TRBD2 (5 bases). Germline V lookup: CDR1 MNHNY, CDR2 SVGAGI (reference sequence). V was pared by 4 bases and J by 0 bases, with 8 bases between. The CDR3 is 14 residues long. Written as DNA, the CDR3 is TGTGCCAGCAGTTCCGGACTCAGCACAGATACGCAGTATTTT. As protein: CASSSGLSTDTQYF.

The chain carries TRBV6-6 and TRBJ2-1; 8 bases line up with TRBD2. V gave up 0 bases and J gave up 10 bases; unmatched junction bases: 11. CDR1 and CDR2 from the germline V gene are MNHNY and SVGAGI (reference sequence). The CDR3 length is 16 residues. The chain's CDR3 is CASSYSTSGGSREQFF. The CDR3 DNA follows: TGTGCCAGCAGTTACTCCACTAGCGGAGGATCCCGGGAGCAGTTCTTC.

This chain connects TRBV4-3 to TRBJ2-1; D unresolved. Germline values: CDR1 LGHNA, CDR2 YSLEER. This CDR3 has 13 residues. Trimming pared 3 bases from V and 10 bases from J, leaving 13 bases between. CDR3 loop: CASSHGSVSEQFF. The CDR3 coding sequence is TGCGCCAGCAGCCATGGGTCCGTCAGCGAGCAGTTCTTC.

Only one count was recorded for this clonotype. This chain joins TRBV5-3 and TRBJ2-3, with D perhaps matching TRBD1 (6 bases). TRBV5-3 is an ORF; its function is uncertain. This CDR3 is 15 amino acids long. The germline V and J ends were trimmed by 8 bases and 1 base, with 17 bases remaining between them. The chain's CDR3 is CASTTDPGGTDTQYF. The CDR3 DNA is TGTGCCAGCACCACGGACCCAGGGGGCACAGATACGCAGTATTTT.

This clonotype was seen ten or more times. The chain employs TRBV6-1 and TRBJ2-1; 8 bases map to TRBD1. The end of the DNA fits TRBJ2-7 better, so the J call may be wrong. From germline, CDR1 is MNHNS and CDR2 SASEGT. The CDR3 totals 15 residues. For the CDR3, the DNA is TGTGCCAGCAGACATAGACAGGGGAGGTACAATGAGCAGTACTTC. It yields the protein CASRHRQGRYNEQYF.

The chain combines TRBV7-8 with TRBJ2-3; no clear D. Trimming removed 8 bases at V and 0 bases at J, with 6 bases between. CDR3 length: 12 amino acids. Germline V gene lookup returns CDR1 SGHVS and CDR2 FQNEAQ. The CDR3 reads CASGLSTDTQYF. CDR3 coding DNA: TGTGCCAGCGGGCTTAGCACAGATACGCAGTATTTT.

This clonotype was seen more than once but under ten times. The chain recombines TRBV6-1 with TRBJ2-1, with D possibly TRBD1 on 5 matching bases. Trimming removed 3 bases at V and 9 bases at J, with 12 bases between. Germline CDR1 is MNHNS and CDR2 is SASEGT. CDR3 length: 13 residues. CDR3 nucleotide sequence: TGTGCCAGCAGTGACACTCAGGGAACTGAGCAGTTCTTC. Translating it yields CASSDTQGTEQFF.

In nucleotides, the CDR3 is TGTGCCAGCAGTTTGGGTTTGGGCTCTGGAAACACCATATATTTT. Protein: CASSLGLGSGNTIYF. This chain uses TRBV6-1 with TRBJ1-3; D remains unclear. V was trimmed by 5 bases and J by 0 bases, leaving 11 bases between them. This CDR3 has 15 amino acids. Germline V gene data show CDR1 as MNHNS and CDR2 as SASEGT.

This clonotype showed up many times. CDR3 residues: CASSFDEVSYEQYF. The CDR3 DNA reads as TGTGCCAGCAGCTTCGACGAAGTCTCCTACGAGCAGTACTTC. This chain joins TRBV7-8 and TRBJ2-5; D not resolved. The J call could be wrong; TRBJ2-7 is a better fit for the DNA end. The CDR3 consists of 14 residues. Germline V CDR1 and CDR2: SGHVS, FQNEAQ.

This clonotype has ten or more counts. The chain's CDR3 is CASSSMGREQFF. CDR3 bases: TGTGCCAGCAGCTCCATGGGTCGGGAGCAGTTCTTC. The chain uses TRBV7-6 and TRBJ2-1; D is unresolved. Germline V gene sequence: CDR1 SGHVS, CDR2 FNYEAQ. V was trimmed by 4 bases and J by 10 bases, leaving 11 bases between them. The CDR3 has 12 amino acids.

This chain links TRBV10-1 with TRBJ2-1; TRBD2 matches 8 bases. Germline trimming cut 7 bases from V and 7 bases from J; bases unmatched to any gene: 12. The CDR3 sequence is 15 residues long. The germline V gene encodes CDR1 WNHNN and CDR2 SYGVQD (reference sequence). CDR3 sequence: CASINAGASGNEQFF. The DNA for the CDR3 is TGCGCCAGCATCAACGCCGGGGCTAGCGGGAATGAGCAGTTCTTC.

This clonotype was detected many times. The rearrangement uses TRBV10-2 and TRBJ2-2; 8 bases agree with TRBD2. Germline values: CDR1 WSHSY, CDR2 SAAADI. The V segment lost 7 bases and the J segment 7 bases; nucleotides outside the gene matches: 11. The CDR3 length is 15 residues. Here the CDR3 reads CASKDGGADYGELFF. The DNA of the CDR3 is TGCGCCAGCAAAGACGGGGGGGCCGATTACGGGGAGCTGTTTTTT.

The V gene is TRBV7-3, the J gene TRBJ2-1; the match to TRBD2 covers 9 bases. Near its end, the DNA agrees better with TRBJ2-7, so the J call may be wrong. CDR1 SGHTA and CDR2 FQGTGA come from the germline V gene. The CDR3 covers 15 residues. The CDR3 is CASQAIAGANDEQYF. In nucleotides, the CDR3 is TGTGCCAGCCAGGCGATAGCGGGAGCTAACGATGAGCAGTACTTC.

By its share, this clonotype is medium-sized. The chain is built from TRBV6-1 and TRBJ2-5, with D unresolved. This CDR3 has 14 amino acids. V was trimmed by 4 bases and J by 1 base, leaving 10 bases between them. CDR1 and CDR2 from the germline V gene are MNHNS and SASEGT. CDR3 sequence: CASSVSWGQETQYF. CDR3 DNA sequence: TGTGCCAGCAGTGTTTCATGGGGCCAAGAGACCCAGTACTTC.

The chain couples TRBV27 to TRBJ2-7; D call uncertain. V gave up 2 bases and J gave up 1 base, with 6 bases separating them. Germline loops: CDR1 MNHEY, CDR2 SMNVEV (reference sequence). The CDR3 extends over 13 amino acids. CDR3 sequence: CASSLRASYEQYF. The CDR3 DNA reads as TGTGCCAGCAGTTTAAGGGCATCCTACGAGCAGTACTTC.

The rearrangement joins TRBV7-7 to TRBJ1-6, with D possibly matching TRBD1 (5 bases). Germline V gene sequence: CDR1 SSHAT, CDR2 FNYEAQ (reference sequence). This CDR3 region has 13 residues. DNA for the CDR3: TGTGCTACCGTTCGGACATATAATTCACCCCTCCACTTT. Amino acid sequence: CATVRTYNSPLHF.